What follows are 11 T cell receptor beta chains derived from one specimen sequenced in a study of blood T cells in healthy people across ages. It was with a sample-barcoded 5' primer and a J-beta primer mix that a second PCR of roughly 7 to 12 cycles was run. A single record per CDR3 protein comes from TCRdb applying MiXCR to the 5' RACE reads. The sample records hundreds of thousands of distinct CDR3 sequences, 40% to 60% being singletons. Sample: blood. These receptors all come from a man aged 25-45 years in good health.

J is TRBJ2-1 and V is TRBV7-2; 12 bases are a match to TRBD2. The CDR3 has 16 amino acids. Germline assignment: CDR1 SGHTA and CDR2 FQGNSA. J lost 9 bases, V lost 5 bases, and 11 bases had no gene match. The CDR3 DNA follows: TGTGCCAGCAGCGAGTCTAGCGGGGGGGCCGCTGGTGAGCAGTTCTTC. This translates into CASSESSGGAAGEQFF.

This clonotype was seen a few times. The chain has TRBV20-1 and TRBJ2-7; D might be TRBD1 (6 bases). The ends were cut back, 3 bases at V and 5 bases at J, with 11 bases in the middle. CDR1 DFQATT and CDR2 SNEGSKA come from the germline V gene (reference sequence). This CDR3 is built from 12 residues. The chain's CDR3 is CSARNNRDEQYF. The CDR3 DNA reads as TGCAGTGCTAGGAATAACAGGGACGAGCAGTACTTC.

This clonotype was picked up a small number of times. Written as DNA, the CDR3 is TGCAGTGCTAGAGAGCCCAGGGGTCCCTCCGGTGGCTACACCTTC. Translating it yields CSAREPRGPSGGYTF. This chain connects TRBV20-1 to TRBJ1-2; a weak D match, TRBD1 (6 bases). The CDR3 has 15 amino acids. Trimming cost V 0 bases and J 7 bases, with 18 bases left between them. Germline CDR1 is DFQATT and CDR2 is SNEGSKA (reference sequence).

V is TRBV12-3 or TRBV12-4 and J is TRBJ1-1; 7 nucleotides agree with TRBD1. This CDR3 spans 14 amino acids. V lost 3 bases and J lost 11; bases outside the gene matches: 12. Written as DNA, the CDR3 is TGTGCCAGCAGTTTTGGGACAGATCGAACTCGGGCTTTCTTT. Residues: CASSFGTDRTRAFF.

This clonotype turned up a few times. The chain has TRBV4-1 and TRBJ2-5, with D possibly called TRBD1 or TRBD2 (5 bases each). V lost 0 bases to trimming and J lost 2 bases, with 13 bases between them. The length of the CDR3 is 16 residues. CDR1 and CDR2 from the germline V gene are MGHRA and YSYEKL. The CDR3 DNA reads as TGCGCCAGCAGCCAAGAAACCGGGACGGGACAAGAGACCCAGTACTTC. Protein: CASSQETGTGQETQYF.

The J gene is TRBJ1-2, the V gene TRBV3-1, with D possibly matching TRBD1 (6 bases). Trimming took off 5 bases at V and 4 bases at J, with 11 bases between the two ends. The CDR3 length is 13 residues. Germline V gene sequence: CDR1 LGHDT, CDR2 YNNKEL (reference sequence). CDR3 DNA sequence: TGTGCCAGCAGCGCGGGGGCGGGCTATGGCTACACCTTC. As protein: CASSAGAGYGYTF.

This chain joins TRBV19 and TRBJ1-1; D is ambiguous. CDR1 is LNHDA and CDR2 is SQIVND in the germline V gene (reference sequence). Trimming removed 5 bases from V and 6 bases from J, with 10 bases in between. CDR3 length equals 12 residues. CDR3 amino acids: CASSVDVAEAFF. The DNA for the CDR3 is TGTGCCAGTAGTGTGGACGTGGCTGAAGCTTTCTTT. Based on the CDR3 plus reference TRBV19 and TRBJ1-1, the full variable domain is DGGITQSPKYLFRKEGQNVTLSCEQNLNHDAMYWYRQDPGQGLRLIYYSQIVNDFQKGDIAEGYSVSREKKESFPLTVTSAQKNPTAFYLCASSVDVAEAFFGQGTRLTVV.

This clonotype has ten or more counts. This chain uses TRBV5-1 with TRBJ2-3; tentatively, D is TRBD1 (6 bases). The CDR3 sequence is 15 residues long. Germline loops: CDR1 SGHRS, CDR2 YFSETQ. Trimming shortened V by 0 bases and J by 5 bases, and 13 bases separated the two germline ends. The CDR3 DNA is TGCGCCAGCAGCTTGGAGGGGGAACCCGTAGATACGCAGTATTTT. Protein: CASSLEGEPVDTQYF. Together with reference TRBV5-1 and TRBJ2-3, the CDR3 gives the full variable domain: KAGVTQTPRYLIKTRGQQVTLSCSPISGHRSVSWYQQTPGQGLQFLFEYFSETQRNKGNFPGRFSGRQFSNSRSEMNVSTLELGDSALYLCASSLEGEPVDTQYFGPGTRLTVL.

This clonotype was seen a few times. CDR3 in DNA: TGTGCCAGCAGCTTAGCGCTTGGGGTGGCTTTCTTT. It codes for CASSLALGVAFF. The chain recombines TRBV7-2 with TRBJ1-1, with no clear D. The V end was cut by 0 bases, the J end by 11 bases, with 10 bases between. The CDR3 is 12 residues long. The germline gives CDR1 SGHTA, CDR2 FQGNSA.

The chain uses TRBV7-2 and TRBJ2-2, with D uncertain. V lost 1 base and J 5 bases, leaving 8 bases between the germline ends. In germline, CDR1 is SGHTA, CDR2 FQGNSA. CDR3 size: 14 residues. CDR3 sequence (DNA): TGTGCCAGCAGCTTAGGGGCAAAGACCGGGGAGCTGTTTTTT. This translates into CASSLGAKTGELFF.

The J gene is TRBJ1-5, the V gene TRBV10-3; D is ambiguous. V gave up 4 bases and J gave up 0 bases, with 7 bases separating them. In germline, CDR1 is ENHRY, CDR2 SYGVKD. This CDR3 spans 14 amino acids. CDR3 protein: CAISGEDSNQPQHF. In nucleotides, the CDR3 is TGTGCCATCAGTGGGGAAGATAGCAATCAGCCCCAGCATTTT.